These T cell receptor beta chains were read from a single sample in a study of CD8 T cells in Susac syndrome. TCRdb analysed the immunoSEQ multiplex PCR reads with MiXCR anew, one entry per CDR3 protein. The data show about 190,000 distinct CDR3 sequences, roughly 91% seen once. The sequenced sample was CD4+ T cells from PBMCs. Receptors were obtained from a human donor with Susac syndrome. CDR3s include the opening cysteine and the closing phenylalanine or tryptophan. D genes are given only for firm matches. Clone size is given for some rows only: seen once, a few or many times, or a class if the clone is expanded.

clone_size j_call v_call d_call cdr3_nt cdr3_aa
- TRBJ2-1 TRBV5-1 - TGCGCCAGCAGCCGCCGGGGTAATTTAAACAATGAGCAGTTCTTC CASSRRGNLNNEQFF
- TRBJ1-1 TRBV29-1 - TGCAGCGTTGAAGACACCAACACTGAAGCTTTCTTT CSVEDTNTEAFF
once TRBJ2-1 TRBV3-1 TRBD2 TGTGCCAGCAGCCAAGAAGAAGCGGGAAACTACAATGAGCAGTTCTTC CASSQEEAGNYNEQFF
once TRBJ2-4 TRBV2 - TGTGCCAGCCGACTCCTTCACATTCAGTACTTC CASRLLHIQYF
- TRBJ2-7 TRBV28 - TGTGCCAGCAGTTTTAATGGGGTTACCTACGAGCAGTACTTC CASSFNGVTYEQYF
- TRBJ2-3 TRBV16 - TGTGCCAGCAGCGCCGAGGGAGGTTACAGCGATACGCAGTATTTT CASSAEGGYSDTQYF
- TRBJ1-2 TRBV24-1 - TGTGCCACCAGTGATAGTGTCAGAGACTATGGCTACACCTTC CATSDSVRDYGYTF
- TRBJ1-5 TRBV12-5 - TGTGCTAGTGGTTTGGAGGGGGTTATAGGGCCCCAGCATTTT CASGLEGVIGPQHF
- TRBJ1-1 TRBV4-2 TRBD1 TGTGCCAGCAGCCAAGTCCGACAGGGGGGAGGATATGCTTTCTTT CASSQVRQGGGYAFF
- TRBJ2-7 TRBV27 TRBD2 TGTGCCAGCAACCCCAAGGGTGGGACTAGGGCTTACGAGCAGTACTTC CASNPKGGTRAYEQYF
- TRBJ1-5 TRBV6-1 - TGTGCCAGCAGTGAAGCCGGGGGCCCAGTTGGGGGTCAGCCCCAGCATTTT CASSEAGGPVGGQPQHF
- TRBJ1-1 TRBV7-9 - TGTGCCAGCAGCTTGCCCGGGACTGTAAACGCTGAAGCTTTCTTT CASSLPGTVNAEAFF
- TRBJ1-1 TRBV20-1 TRBD1 TGCAGTGCTAGAGATGCCAGGGGGCACACTGAAGCTTTCTTT CSARDARGHTEAFF
- TRBJ2-7 TRBV3-1 - TGTGCCAGCAGCCAAGAAGCGGGACGGGGGGCTCCCTCCTACGAGCAGTACTTC CASSQEAGRGAPSYEQYF
- TRBJ2-5 TRBV20-1 - TGCAGTGCTAGGAGTACGGGCGTACTAGAGACCCAGTACTTC CSARSTGVLETQYF
- TRBJ2-1 TRBV11-3 - TGTGCCAGCAGCTTGGAGGGGGGCCCCTTTTACAATGAGCAGTTCTTC CASSLEGGPFYNEQFF
once TRBJ1-1 TRBV9 - TGTGCCAGCAGCGTAGCGGACACTGAAGCTTTCTTT CASSVADTEAFF
- TRBJ2-5 TRBV5-4 TRBD2 TGTGCCAGCAGCTTCGGCGGGAGGGAAGAGACCCAGTACTTC CASSFGGREETQYF
- TRBJ2-5 TRBV27 TRBD1 TGTGCCAGCAGTTACAGGGGGCCGTTGCTAGAGACCCAGTACTTC CASSYRGPLLETQYF
- TRBJ2-7 TRBV28 - TGTGCCAGTAATGACCCAGCACGATACGAGCAGTACTTC CASNDPARYEQYF
- TRBJ2-5 TRBV12-3/TRBV12-4 TRBD2 TGTGCCAGCAGTTTCGGGACTAGCGGGGGGGAGACCCAGTACTTC CASSFGTSGGETQYF
- TRBJ1-1 TRBV9 TRBD1 TGTGCCAGCGGCGCCGGGACAGGGGTATTTAACACTGAAGCTTTCTTT CASGAGTGVFNTEAFF
- TRBJ2-1 TRBV20-1 TRBD2 TGCAGTGCTAGACTAGCGGGAGGGCCGAACAATGAGCAGTTCTTC CSARLAGGPNNEQFF
- TRBJ2-3 TRBV7-9 - TGTGCCAGCAGCTTAGGGGCCGGAGATCGCACAGATACGCAGTATTTT CASSLGAGDRTDTQYF